These 11 T cell receptor beta chains originate from one sample sequenced in a study of shared clonotypes between healthy human individuals. Positively selected for CCR7, the CD45RO-negative cells used as naive CD8 cells excluded terminally differentiated effector memory CD45RA+ cells. Produced via immunoSEQ multiplex PCR; TCRdb's table is partial and in-frame only. The sample has about 2.2 million clones; around 93% are singletons. Sequencing was performed on naive CD8+ T cells from PBMCs. The receptors were sampled from a man between 18 and 29 years old in good health. Some clones in this sample may be carry-over from other donors' samples.

The chain couples TRBV30 to TRBJ2-7; D is perhaps TRBD1 (6 bases). Trimming took 0 bases from V and 7 from J, leaving 13 bases between them. Germline V gene data show CDR1 as GTSNPN and CDR2 as SVGIG (reference sequence). The CDR3 contains 13 residues. CDR3 DNA: TGTGCCTGGAGTGTACAGGGACCATTGGAGCAGTACTTC. This sequence encodes CAWSVQGPLEQYF.

In its sample, this clone was seen once. The chain joins TRBV28 to TRBJ2-7; D unclear. Trimming shortened V by 5 bases and J by 2 bases, and 13 bases separated the two germline ends. Germline V gives CDR1 MDHEN, CDR2 SYDVKM. The CDR3 extends over 14 amino acids. For the CDR3, the DNA is TGTGCCAGCAGTCATTCAGAGATTCCCTACGAGCAGTACTTC. This encodes CASSHSEIPYEQYF.

The chain employs TRBV6-1 and TRBJ1-1; D not resolved. V shed 1 base and J shed 3 bases, with 9 bases lying between them. The length of the CDR3 is 14 residues. Germline CDR1 is MNHNS and CDR2 is SASEGT. CDR3 region: CASSEGPGYTEAFF. CDR3 nucleotides: TGTGCCAGCAGTGAAGGACCGGGATACACTGAAGCTTTCTTT.

A single count supports this clone. This chain uses TRBV27 with TRBJ1-6; D gene ambiguous. CDR3 length equals 16 residues. CDR1 and CDR2 (germline): MNHEY, SMNVEV (reference sequence). V lost 6 bases, J lost 7 bases, and 19 bases lay in between. CDR3 protein: CASSPFRGEGNSPLHF. CDR3 nucleotide sequence: TGTGCCAGCAGCCCTTTCCGCGGGGAAGGGAATTCACCCCTCCACTTT.

This clone was seen a single time. CDR3 protein: CSVGVGAGRTDTQYF. The CDR3 DNA sequence: TGCAGCGTTGGGGTGGGAGCGGGGCGCACAGATACGCAGTATTTT. The chain couples TRBV29-1 to TRBJ2-3; 7 positions agree with TRBD2. Germline CDR1 reads SQVTM; CDR2 reads ANQGSEA. This CDR3 spans 15 amino acids. V was pared by 4 bases and J by 1 base, with 8 bases of the junction left unmatched.

This rearrangement joins TRBV2 to TRBJ2-7, with TRBD1 as a possible D gene (5 bases). This CDR3 is 12 amino acids long. Trimming removed 5 bases at V and 2 bases at J, with 7 bases between. The germline V gene has CDR1 SNHLY and CDR2 FYNNEI. CDR3 bases: TGTGCCAGCAGTTGGACACCCTACGAGCAGTACTTC. It yields the protein CASSWTPYEQYF.

CDR3 protein: CASSLVKLAGSYEQYF. The DNA of the CDR3 is TGCGCCAGCAGCTTGGTTAAACTAGCGGGATCCTACGAGCAGTACTTC. The genes are TRBV5-1 and TRBJ2-7; 10 bases agree with TRBD2. J was trimmed by 1 base and V by 0 bases; bases with no gene match: 4. CDR3 size: 16 residues. The germline CDR1 and CDR2 sequences are SGHRS and YFSETQ.

V is TRBV5-6 and J is TRBJ2-7; TRBD2 matches at 10 bases. V lost 2 bases and J lost 2; bases outside the gene matches: 7. This CDR3 is built from 16 residues. CDR1 and CDR2 from the germline V gene are SGHDT and YYEEEE. CDR3 sequence reads: CASSFAKREGTYEQYF. CDR3 nucleotide sequence: TGTGCCAGCAGCTTCGCGAAGCGGGAGGGGACCTACGAGCAGTACTTC. Variable domain in full (rest from reference TRBV5-6 and TRBJ2-7): DAGVTQSPTHLIKTRGQQVTLRCSPKSGHDTVSWYQQALGQGPQFIFQYYEEEERQRGNFPDRFSGHQFPNYSSELNVNALLLGDSALYLCASSFAKREGTYEQYFGPGTRLTVT.

The gene calls are TRBV10-3 and TRBJ1-1; D is undetermined. The CDR3 contains 15 residues. CDR1 is ENHRY, CDR2 SYGVKD, per germline. V was cut by 0 bases and J by 6 bases, with 14 bases left in between. The CDR3 reads CAISESGGADAEAFF. In DNA, the CDR3 is TGTGCCATCAGTGAGTCTGGAGGCGCGGATGCTGAAGCTTTCTTT.

V usage is TRBV4-1 and J usage is TRBJ2-7; the match to TRBD1 covers 8 bases. Germline assignment: CDR1 MGHRA and CDR2 YSYEKL. There are 14 residues in the CDR3. Losses at the gene ends were 1 base for V and 4 bases for J; bases not matched to a gene: 3. The CDR3 DNA sequence: TGCGCCAGCAGCCAAGTCAGGGGGCGTTACGAGCAGTACTTC. It encodes CASSQVRGRYEQYF.

The chain links TRBV28 to TRBJ1-1; no clear D gene. The germline V and J ends were trimmed by 5 bases and 3 bases, with 13 bases remaining between them. Germline CDR1 is MDHEN and CDR2 is SYDVKM. The CDR3 has 14 residues. CDR3: CASSPSYADTEAFF. CDR3 nucleotides: TGTGCCAGCAGTCCCTCATATGCGGACACTGAAGCTTTCTTT.